The 25 T cell receptor beta chains presented below share a single source sample, sequenced in a study of T cell responses to AZD1222 COVID-19 vaccine (dated by TCRdb to about 2021). Preparation of the library involved the immunoSEQ multiplex PCR assay. This is the immuneACCESS table as TCRdb keeps it, with only in-frame sequences that have V and J called. A part of the clones is gone; compared with another copy, unresolved V genes explain less than half, and the rest is unexplained. This sample is represented by about 93,000 clones; 80% to 90% of them were singletons. The ten largest clones represent about 2.4% of the sample. Reading the label with the study, this specimen's time point is: about 28 days (+/-7) after the second vaccine dose. The sequencing here drew on peripheral blood, taken 28 days after the second AZD1222 dose. The receptors shown here come from an adult who received the AZD1222 COVID-19 vaccine.

The CDR3 sequence: CATLDRAGYGYTF. DNA of the CDR3: TGTGCCACCCTGGACAGGGCAGGCTATGGCTACACCTTC. This sequence joins TRBV3-1 (or the pseudogene TRBV3-2) and TRBJ1-2; 8 positions match TRBD1. The CDR3 length is 13 residues. Germline CDR1 LGHDT, CDR2 YNNKEL (reference sequence). V was pared by 10 bases and J by 4 bases, with 8 bases of the junction left unmatched.

The chain carries TRBV2 and TRBJ2-1; D ambiguous. The CDR3 consists of 18 residues. CDR1 is SNHLY, CDR2 FYNNEI, per germline. Trimming removed 2 bases at V and 0 bases at J, with 17 bases between. CDR3 in DNA: TGTGCCAGCAGTGAAAGTTCAGTTTTCCGCTACTCCTACAATGAGCAGTTCTTC. Translated, it gives CASSESSVFRYSYNEQFF.

The J gene is TRBJ1-6, the V gene TRBV5-6; D call uncertain. This CDR3 has 12 amino acids. Germline CDR1 is SGHDT and CDR2 is YYEEEE. Trimming stripped 3 bases from V and 3 bases from J, with 1 base between. The DNA for the CDR3 is TGTGCCAGCAGCTACTATAATTCACCCCTCCACTTT. This gives the protein CASSYYNSPLHF.

This rearrangement joins TRBV4-3 to TRBJ1-4, with D perhaps matching TRBD1 (5 bases). CDR1 and CDR2 from the germline V gene are LGHNA and YSLEER. Between the trimmed V and J ends, which lost 3 bases and 8 bases, there was a span of 13 bases. This CDR3 has 14 residues. This CDR3 reads CASSHEGVGEKLFF. CDR3 nucleotides: TGCGCCAGCAGCCATGAAGGGGTTGGGGAAAAACTGTTTTTT.

This clone was seen a handful of times. The V call is TRBV19, the J call TRBJ1-5; 10 bases map to TRBD1. Germline V gene lookup returns CDR1 LNHDA and CDR2 SQIVND (reference sequence). This CDR3 is 15 amino acids long. V lost 4 bases, J lost 3 bases, and 3 bases stayed unmatched. The CDR3, as DNA: TGTGCCAGTAGTAGGGGGACAGGGGACAATCAGCCCCAGCATTTT. Translated, it gives CASSRGTGDNQPQHF.

This chain links TRBV11-2 with TRBJ1-2, with unresolved D. This CDR3 region has 12 residues. Looked up from germline, CDR1 is SGHAT and CDR2 is FQNNGV. The V gene lost 0 bases and the J gene lost 4 bases, with 3 bases spanning the gap. In nucleotides, the CDR3 is TGTGCCAGCAGCTTAGATGTCTATGGCTACACCTTC. Encoded protein: CASSLDVYGYTF.

The chain carries TRBV19 and TRBJ1-3; possibly TRBD1 for D (5 bases). Germline V CDR1 and CDR2: LNHDA, SQIVND (reference sequence). There are 17 residues in the CDR3. Trimming cost V 5 bases and J 1 base, with 18 bases left between them. CDR3 bases: TGTGCCAGTAGTGACCGGGACGCGGGAGTGTCTGGAAACACCATATATTTT. Translation: CASSDRDAGVSGNTIYF. The variable domain in full, with the rest retrieved from reference TRBV19 and TRBJ1-3, is DGGITQSPKYLFRKEGQNVTLSCEQNLNHDAMYWYRQDPGQGLRLIYYSQIVNDFQKGDIAEGYSVSREKKESFPLTVTSAQKNPTAFYLCASSDRDAGVSGNTIYFGEGSWLTVV.

In its sample, this clone was seen once. The chain links TRBV29-1 to TRBJ1-2; no definite D call. The CDR3 length is 11 residues. CDR1 and CDR2 (germline): SQVTM, ANQGSEA. Trimming removed 5 bases at V and 4 bases at J, with 8 bases between. The CDR3 DNA sequence: TGCAGCGTTCCGCGGACCTATGGCTACACCTTC. Protein sequence: CSVPRTYGYTF.

The chain has TRBV6-1 and TRBJ1-2, with 8 bases aligning to TRBD1. Germline V gene sequence: CDR1 MNHNS, CDR2 SASEGT. Losses at the gene ends were 3 bases for V and 8 bases for J; bases not matched to a gene: 5. The CDR3 runs 13 residues. Here the CDR3 DNA reads TGTGCCAGCAGTGACCCACAGGGGGGCGGCTACACCTTC. It encodes CASSDPQGGGYTF.

This clone was seen just once. The V gene is TRBV11-2, the J gene TRBJ2-5; perhaps TRBD1 as D (6 bases). Trimming cost V 5 bases and J 3 bases, with 13 bases left between them. This CDR3 has 14 amino acids. Germline CDR1 SGHAT, CDR2 FQNNGV. The CDR3 loop is CASSVATGKETQYF. CDR3 nucleotide sequence: TGTGCCAGCAGCGTGGCCACAGGGAAAGAGACCCAGTACTTC.

This clone was detected once. The genes are TRBV6-5 and TRBJ1-2; 9 positions match TRBD1. CDR1 MNHEY and CDR2 SVGAGI come from the germline V gene. The CDR3 is made up of 15 amino acids. With 2 bases clipped from V and 8 bases from J, the junction kept 9 bases outside the gene matches. CDR3 residues: CASSYKTGGLGGYTF. Written as DNA, the CDR3 is TGTGCCAGCAGTTACAAAACAGGGGGCCTCGGAGGCTACACCTTC.

V and J are TRBV15 and TRBJ2-7; D is perhaps TRBD1 (6 bases). CDR3 length: 15 residues. CDR1 is LNHNV, CDR2 YYDKDF, per germline (reference sequence). Trimming pared 0 bases from V and 3 bases from J, leaving 12 bases between. Here the CDR3 DNA reads TGTGCCACCAGCAGAGATCGGGACATAATCTACGAGCAGTACTTC. Amino acid sequence: CATSRDRDIIYEQYF.

The gene calls are TRBV4-1 and TRBJ2-6; no clear D gene. The germline gives CDR1 MGHRA, CDR2 YSYEKL. The length of the CDR3 is 18 residues. Trimming took off 0 bases at V and 2 bases at J, with 14 bases between the two ends. The CDR3 loop is CASSQDSKGMAGANVLTF. The CDR3 DNA reads as TGCGCCAGCAGCCAAGATAGTAAGGGTATGGCTGGGGCCAACGTCCTGACTTTC.

The J gene is TRBJ2-7, the V gene TRBV29-1; D possibly matches TRBD1 or TRBD2 (5 bases each). CDR1 SQVTM and CDR2 ANQGSEA come from the germline V gene. Trimming pared 7 bases from V and 5 bases from J, leaving 21 bases between. This CDR3 has 14 amino acids. CDR3 nucleotides: TGCAGCGCACTAGGTCGGGGCACGGTAGACGAGCAGTACTTC. As protein: CSALGRGTVDEQYF.

This clone was observed a single time. The J gene is TRBJ1-3, the V gene TRBV9; 7 positions agree with TRBD1. The V and J ends lost 2 bases and 2 bases, in that order; junction bases with no gene match: 4. The CDR3 covers 15 residues. Germline V gene lookup returns CDR1 SGDLS and CDR2 YYNGEE. The DNA of the CDR3 is TGTGCCAGCAGCGTTGGACAGGTAGCTGGAAACACCATATATTTT. This translates into CASSVGQVAGNTIYF.

The rearrangement uses TRBV6-5 and TRBJ2-5; D gene uncertain. Germline V gene sequence: CDR1 MNHEY, CDR2 SVGAGI. There are 11 residues in the CDR3. Between the trimmed V and J ends, which lost 9 bases and 4 bases, there was a span of 9 bases. The CDR3 sequence: CASQSGETQYF. Here the CDR3 DNA reads TGTGCCAGTCAAAGTGGAGAGACCCAGTACTTC.

V gene TRBV18 combines with J gene TRBJ1-3; 7 bases agree with TRBD1. With 9 bases clipped from V and 8 bases from J, the junction kept 16 bases outside the gene matches. In germline, CDR1 is KGHSH, CDR2 LQKENI. The CDR3 totals 15 residues. CDR3 DNA sequence: TGTGCCAGTTCCTACACAGGGGTGTTGTCGGACACCATATATTTT. It encodes CASSYTGVLSDTIYF.

The chain has TRBV7-9 and TRBJ2-5; D tentatively reads TRBD1 or TRBD2 (6 bases each). Germline V gene data show CDR1 as SEHNR and CDR2 as FQNEAQ (reference sequence). Deletions cut 3 bases from V and 4 bases from J, with 12 bases between. The CDR3 sequence is 14 residues long. This chain's CDR3 is CASSFNGGRETQYF. The CDR3 DNA reads as TGTGCCAGCAGCTTCAATGGGGGGCGAGAGACCCAGTACTTC.

The chain combines TRBV18 with TRBJ1-1; 7 bases line up with TRBD1. V shed 0 bases, J shed 8 bases, and the junction held 9 bases outside the gene matches. The CDR3 extends over 15 amino acids. The germline V gene has CDR1 KGHSH and CDR2 LQKENI. CDR3 in DNA: TGTGCCAGCTCACCACCGGCGACTGGGACAGAAGAAGCTTTCTTT. It codes for CASSPPATGTEEAFF.

This sequence joins TRBV7-9 and TRBJ1-2; TRBD1 matches at 11 bases. Trimming at V came to 0 bases and at J to 5 bases, leaving 5 bases not matched to a gene. The length of the CDR3 is 16 residues. Looked up from germline, CDR1 is SEHNR and CDR2 is FQNEAQ (reference sequence). The CDR3 DNA sequence: TGTGCCAGCAGCTTAGCAGGACAGGGGGCCGGGTATGGCTACACCTTC. This translates into CASSLAGQGAGYGYTF.

This chain links TRBV6-5 with TRBJ2-6; D possibly corresponds to TRBD1 (6 bases). V shed 8 bases and J shed 2 bases, with 10 bases lying between them. The CDR3 is 14 amino acids. Looked up from germline, CDR1 is MNHEY and CDR2 is SVGAGI. The CDR3 DNA sequence: TGTGCCAGCCATGGGACAACTGGGGCCAACGTCCTGACTTTC. Translated, it gives CASHGTTGANVLTF.

This chain links TRBV5-3 with TRBJ2-7, with 10 bases matching TRBD1. TRBV5-3 is annotated as an ORF whose role is uncertain. The CDR3 has 24 amino acids. With 5 bases clipped from V and 2 bases from J, the junction kept 34 bases outside the gene matches. The CDR3 sequence is CARRPLWCCDRGRGGRPRPYEQYF. The CDR3 nucleotides read TGTGCCAGAAGGCCCCTTTGGTGCTGCGACAGGGGGCGAGGGGGGAGACCCCGCCCCTACGAGCAGTACTTC.

This chain uses TRBV3-1 (or the pseudogene TRBV3-2) with TRBJ1-3; D is ambiguous. V lost 5 bases to trimming and J lost 0 bases, with 20 bases between them. Germline V CDR1 and CDR2: LGHDT, YNNKEL (reference sequence). The CDR3 length is 18 residues. The CDR3 here is CASSVGGPGLFSGNTIYF. The CDR3 region has the DNA TGTGCCAGCAGCGTGGGCGGCCCTGGCCTCTTCTCTGGAAACACCATATATTTT.

This chain uses TRBV10-3 with TRBJ1-1; D ambiguous. Between the trimmed V and J ends, which lost 10 bases and 0 bases, there was a span of 9 bases. The CDR3 sequence is 12 residues long. In germline, CDR1 is ENHRY, CDR2 SYGVKD. CDR3 sequence (DNA): TGTGCCACCGGACGAATGAACACTGAAGCTTTCTTT. Translating gives CATGRMNTEAFF.

This rearrangement joins TRBV6-5 to TRBJ2-2, with D perhaps matching TRBD1 (6 bases). CDR1 and CDR2 from the germline V gene are MNHEY and SVGAGI. This CDR3 has 16 amino acids. Between the trimmed V and J ends, which lost 0 bases and 6 bases, there was a span of 14 bases. The CDR3 sequence: CASSYSSQGWAGELFF. The CDR3 DNA reads TGTGCCAGCAGTTACTCGAGTCAGGGGTGGGCCGGGGAGCTGTTTTTT.